Listed below are T cell receptor beta chains from one sample, sequenced in a study of blood T cell repertoires in COVID-19. Clones were read by immunoSEQ multiplex PCR, and TCRdb kept only the in-frame ones, dropping some. The sample has approximately 500,000 clones; roughly 90% are singletons. The sample consisted of PBMCs or T cells enriched from blood (not recorded which). The origin of the receptors is a woman between 40 and 55 years old who had recovered from COVID-19. The CDR3 runs from the conserved cysteine through the conserved F or W. The D gene is left open where the match is weak. Only some rows state a clone size, as once, few, many or a class for expanded clones.

abundance,v_gene,d_gene,j_gene,CDR3nt,CDR3aa
-,TRBV5-1,-,TRBJ1-6,TGCGCCAGCAGCACTGTGAATTCACCCCTCCACTTT,CASSTVNSPLHF
few,TRBV24-1,-,TRBJ2-5,TGTGCCACCAGTGACACAAACGGGGGAGAGACCCAGTACTTC,CATSDTNGGETQYF
-,TRBV6-2/TRBV6-3,-,TRBJ1-6,TGTGCCAGCAGTTACTCCGCAGGAACGCCGACCTATAATTCACCCCTCCACTTT,CASSYSAGTPTYNSPLHF
-,TRBV19,-,TRBJ1-5,TGTGCCAGTAGTATTGAGGGGGATTATAGCAATCAGCCCCAGCATTTT,CASSIEGDYSNQPQHF
-,TRBV5-4,-,TRBJ2-1,TGTGCCAGCAGCGGGACTGTATGGGAGGAAGTCTACAATGAGCAGTTCTTC,CASSGTVWEEVYNEQFF
-,TRBV24-1,TRBD1,TRBJ2-3,TGTGCCACCAGTGACGCCCCGGGACAGGGGGATGCAGATACGCAGTATTTT,CATSDAPGQGDADTQYF
-,TRBV25-1,-,TRBJ2-7,TGTGCCAGCAGGTACTCCTACGAGCAGTACTTC,CASRYSYEQYF
-,TRBV5-4,-,TRBJ2-3,TGTGCCAGCAGCATACAGGGTCTCCACACAGATACGCAGTATTTT,CASSIQGLHTDTQYF
-,TRBV27,TRBD1,TRBJ1-1,TGTGCCAGCAGTTTACAGGGGGCAAACACTGAAGCTTTCTTT,CASSLQGANTEAFF
-,TRBV5-1,-,TRBJ2-7,TGCGCCAGCAGCTTACCAGGGAACGAGCAGTACTTC,CASSLPGNEQYF
-,TRBV5-1,TRBD2,TRBJ2-2,TGCGCCAGCAGCACGGGAGTGGGACTAGCGGGGGTTAACACCGGGGAGCTGTTTTTT,CASSTGVGLAGVNTGELFF
-,TRBV6-5,-,TRBJ2-2,TGTGCCAGCACAGCACCAGCGGTTACCGGGGAGCTGTTTTTT,CASTAPAVTGELFF
-,TRBV4-3,TRBD1,TRBJ2-7,TGCGCCAGCAGCCGCGGACAGGACTACGAGCAGTACTTC,CASSRGQDYEQYF
once,TRBV19,-,TRBJ1-2,TGTGCCACCCCGTCGGAGGGATTATATGGCTACACCTTC,CATPSEGLYGYTF
-,TRBV19,-,TRBJ2-1,TGTGCCAGTACCACAATACAGGGCTTCTTGACCTTCTCCTACAATGAGCAGTTCTTC,CASTTIQGFLTFSYNEQFF
few,TRBV27,-,TRBJ1-5,TGTGCCAGCCGAACAGGGCTCGAACAGCCCCAGCATTTT,CASRTGLEQPQHF
-,TRBV10-3,TRBD2,TRBJ2-7,TGTGCCATCAGGGGGCCCGTTAAACTAGCGGGCCAATACGAGCAGTACTTC,CAIRGPVKLAGQYEQYF
-,TRBV13,TRBD1,TRBJ1-1,TGTGCCAGCACCCCGAACAGGGGGAACACTGAAGCTTTCTTT,CASTPNRGNTEAFF
-,TRBV19,-,TRBJ2-7,TGTGCCAGTAGTATAGAGGGGACAACAACCTACGAGCAGTACTTC,CASSIEGTTTYEQYF
-,TRBV7-9,-,TRBJ2-5,TGTGCCAGCAGCACCCCGGCCCCGGGGACCCAGTACTTC,CASSTPAPGTQYF
-,TRBV28,-,TRBJ1-4,TGTGCCAGCAGAGGACTTGGGTTAAATGAAAAACTGTTTTTT,CASRGLGLNEKLFF
few,TRBV28,-,TRBJ1-1,TGTGCCAGCAGTCATCGGGGGGGTGGGAACACTGAAGCTTTCTTT,CASSHRGGGNTEAFF
few,TRBV4-1,-,TRBJ1-3,TGCGCCAGCAGCCAAGACTCAGGGACTTCTGGAAACACCATATATTTT,CASSQDSGTSGNTIYF
-,TRBV5-1,-,TRBJ1-2,TGCGCCAGCAGCGCGGACACGGCTAACTATGGCTACACCTTC,CASSADTANYGYTF
-,TRBV6-5,-,TRBJ2-6,TGTGCCAGCAGTTATTCAGGTGCTGGGGCCAACGTCCTGACTTTC,CASSYSGAGANVLTF
-,TRBV24-1,-,TRBJ1-1,TGTGCCACCAGTGAAAAAACCGGGAAGAACACTGAAGCTTTCTTT,CATSEKTGKNTEAFF
-,TRBV5-6,-,TRBJ1-1,TGTGCCAGCAGCTTGTTCGGGCAAGGGGGTCGGAATGAAGCTTTCTTT,CASSLFGQGGRNEAFF
-,TRBV3-1/TRBV3-2,-,TRBJ2-1,TGTGCCAGCACTAGGGGGGGAAACAATGAGCAGTTCTTC,CASTRGGNNEQFF
-,TRBV6-5,-,TRBJ1-5,TGTGCCAGCAGCAGAACAGGAGCAAATCAGCCCCAGCATTTT,CASSRTGANQPQHF
-,TRBV18,TRBD1,TRBJ1-2,TGTGCCAGCTCACCACCGGCAGGGGGAACTCCAAACTATGGCTACACCTTC,CASSPPAGGTPNYGYTF
-,TRBV14,TRBD2,TRBJ2-3,TGTGCCAGCAGCCCGGGACTAGCGGGGGGCACAGATACGCAGTATTTT,CASSPGLAGGTDTQYF
-,TRBV2,TRBD1,TRBJ1-1,TGTGCCAGCAGCCGACAGGGAGATAATACTGAAGCTTTCTTT,CASSRQGDNTEAFF
-,TRBV7-9,TRBD1,TRBJ2-1,TGTGCCAGCACCGCGACAGGGGGGTCCTACAATGAGCAGTTCTTC,CASTATGGSYNEQFF
-,TRBV12-5,TRBD1,TRBJ1-5,TGTGCTAGTGGTTTGGTGGCAGGGGGCGGTCAGCCCCAGCATTTT,CASGLVAGGGQPQHF
-,TRBV25-1,-,TRBJ2-7,TGTGCCAGCACCTCACCGGGACTTTCAGGCTACGAGCAGTACTTC,CASTSPGLSGYEQYF
-,TRBV20-1,-,TRBJ1-5,TGCAGTGCTAGTCGGGAGGGGGGCAATCAGCCCCAGCATTTT,CSASREGGNQPQHF
-,TRBV14,TRBD1,TRBJ2-2,TGTGCCAGCAGCCAAGAGGCACGGACAGGGGGTGGAGATCTGGCCGGGGAGCTGTTTTTT,CASSQEARTGGGDLAGELFF